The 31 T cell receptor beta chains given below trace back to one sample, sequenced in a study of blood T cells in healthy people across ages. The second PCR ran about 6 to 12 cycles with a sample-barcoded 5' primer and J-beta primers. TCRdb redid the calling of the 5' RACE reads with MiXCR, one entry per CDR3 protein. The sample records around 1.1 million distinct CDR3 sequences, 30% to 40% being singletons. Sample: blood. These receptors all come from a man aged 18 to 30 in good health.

DNA of the CDR3: TGTGCCAGCAGTAACAGCGGGGGGGCCGTAAATGAGCAGTACTTC. The encoded protein is CASSNSGGAVNEQYF. The gene calls are TRBV6-2 or TRBV6-3 and TRBJ2-1; 10 bases are a match to TRBD2. TRBJ2-7 matches the DNA end more closely, so the J call is doubtful. The germline V gene has CDR1 MNHEY and CDR2 SVGEGT. This CDR3 is built from 15 residues.

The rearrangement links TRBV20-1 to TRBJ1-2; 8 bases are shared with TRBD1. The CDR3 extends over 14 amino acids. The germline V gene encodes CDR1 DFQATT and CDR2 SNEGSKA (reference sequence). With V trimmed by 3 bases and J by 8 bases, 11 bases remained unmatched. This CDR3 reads CSAREGQGSRGYTF. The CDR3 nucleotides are TGCAGTGCTAGGGAAGGACAGGGATCTAGGGGCTACACCTTC.

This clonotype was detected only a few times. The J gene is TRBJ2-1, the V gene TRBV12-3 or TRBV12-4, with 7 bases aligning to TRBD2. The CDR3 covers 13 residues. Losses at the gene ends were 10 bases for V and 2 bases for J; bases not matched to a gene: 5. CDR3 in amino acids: CATLAGAYNEQFF. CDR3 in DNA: TGTGCCACCCTGGCGGGAGCCTACAATGAGCAGTTCTTC.

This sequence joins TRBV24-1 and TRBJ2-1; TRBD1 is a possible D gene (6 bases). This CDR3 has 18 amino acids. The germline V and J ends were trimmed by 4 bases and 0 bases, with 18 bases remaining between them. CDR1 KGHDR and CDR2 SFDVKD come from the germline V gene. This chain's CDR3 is CATSDPRTEDSSYNEQFF. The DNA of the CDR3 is TGTGCCACCAGTGACCCCAGGACAGAGGATAGCTCCTACAATGAGCAGTTCTTC.

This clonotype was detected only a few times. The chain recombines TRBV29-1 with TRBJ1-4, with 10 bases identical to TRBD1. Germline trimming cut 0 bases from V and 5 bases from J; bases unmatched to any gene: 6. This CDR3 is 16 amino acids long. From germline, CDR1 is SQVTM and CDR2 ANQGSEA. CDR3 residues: CSVEDPRDRGNEKLFF. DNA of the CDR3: TGCAGCGTTGAAGATCCCCGGGACAGGGGCAATGAAAAACTGTTTTTT. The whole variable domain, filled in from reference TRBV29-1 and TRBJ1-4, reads SAVISQKPSRDICQRGTSLTIQCQVDSQVTMMFWYRQQPGQSLTLIATANQGSEATYESGFVIDKFPISRPNLTFSTLTVSNMSPEDSSIYLCSVEDPRDRGNEKLFFGSGTQLSVL.

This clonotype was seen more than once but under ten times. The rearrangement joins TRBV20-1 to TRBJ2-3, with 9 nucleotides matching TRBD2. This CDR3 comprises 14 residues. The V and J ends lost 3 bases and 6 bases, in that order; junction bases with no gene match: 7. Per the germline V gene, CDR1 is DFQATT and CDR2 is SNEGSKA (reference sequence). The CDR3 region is CSASLRGGRDTQYF. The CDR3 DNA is TGCAGTGCTAGTTTGCGGGGGGGCCGGGATACGCAGTATTTT.

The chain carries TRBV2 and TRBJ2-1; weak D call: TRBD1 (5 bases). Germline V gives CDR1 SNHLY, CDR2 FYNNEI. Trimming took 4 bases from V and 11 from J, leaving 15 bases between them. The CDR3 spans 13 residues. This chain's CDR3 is CASSASDSPKQFF. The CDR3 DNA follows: TGTGCCAGCAGTGCATCCGACAGCCCTAAGCAGTTCTTC.

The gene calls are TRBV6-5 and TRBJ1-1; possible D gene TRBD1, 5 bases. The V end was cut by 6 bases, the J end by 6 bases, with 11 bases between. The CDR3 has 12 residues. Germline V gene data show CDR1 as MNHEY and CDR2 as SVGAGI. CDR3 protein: CASSRGGPEAFF. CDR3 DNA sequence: TGTGCCAGCAGCCGCGGGGGACCTGAAGCTTTCTTT.

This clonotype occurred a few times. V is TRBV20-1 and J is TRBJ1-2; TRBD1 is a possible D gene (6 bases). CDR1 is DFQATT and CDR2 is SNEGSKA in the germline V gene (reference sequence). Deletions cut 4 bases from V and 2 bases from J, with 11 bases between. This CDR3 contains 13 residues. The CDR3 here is CSANTDRNYGYTF. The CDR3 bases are TGCAGTGCTAACACAGACAGGAACTATGGCTACACCTTC.

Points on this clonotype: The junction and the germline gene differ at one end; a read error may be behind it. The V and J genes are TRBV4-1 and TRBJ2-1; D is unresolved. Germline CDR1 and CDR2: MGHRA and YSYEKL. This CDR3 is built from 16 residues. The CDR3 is CASSQDSLSSYNERFF. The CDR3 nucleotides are TGCGCCAGCAGCCAAGACAGTCTTAGCTCCTACAATGAGCGGTTCTTC.

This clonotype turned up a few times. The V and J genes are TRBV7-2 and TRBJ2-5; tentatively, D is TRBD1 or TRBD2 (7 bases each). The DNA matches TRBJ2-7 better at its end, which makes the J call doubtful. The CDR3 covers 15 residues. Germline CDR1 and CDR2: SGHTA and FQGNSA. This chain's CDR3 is CASSLEGGTVYEQYF. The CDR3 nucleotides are TGTGCCAGCAGCCTAGAGGGGGGGACAGTCTACGAGCAGTACTTC.

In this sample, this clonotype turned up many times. CDR3 in amino acids: CASSRTSPLNYGYTF. CDR3 coding DNA: TGCGCCAGCAGCCGCACTTCTCCTCTTAACTATGGCTACACCTTC. The V and J genes are TRBV4-1 and TRBJ1-2; D is unresolved. The CDR3 runs to 15 residues. In germline, CDR1 is MGHRA, CDR2 YSYEKL. Trimming left V 4 bases short and J 1 base short, with 13 bases between.

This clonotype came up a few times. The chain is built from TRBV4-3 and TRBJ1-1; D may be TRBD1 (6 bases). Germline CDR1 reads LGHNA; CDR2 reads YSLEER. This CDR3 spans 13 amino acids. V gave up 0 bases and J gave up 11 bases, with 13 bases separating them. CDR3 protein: CASSQEVRDNAFF. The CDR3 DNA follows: TGCGCCAGCAGCCAAGAAGTACGGGACAACGCTTTCTTT.

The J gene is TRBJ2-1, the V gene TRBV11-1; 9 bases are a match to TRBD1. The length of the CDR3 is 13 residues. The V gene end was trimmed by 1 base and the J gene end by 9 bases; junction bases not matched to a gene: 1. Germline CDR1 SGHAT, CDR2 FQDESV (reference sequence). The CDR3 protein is CASSLGTGVEQFF. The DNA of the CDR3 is TGTGCCAGCAGCTTAGGGACAGGGGTTGAGCAGTTCTTC.

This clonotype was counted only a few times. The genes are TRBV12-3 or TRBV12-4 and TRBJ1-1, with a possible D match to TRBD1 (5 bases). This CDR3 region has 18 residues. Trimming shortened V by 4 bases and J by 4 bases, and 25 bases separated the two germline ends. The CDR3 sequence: CASSSPPDGGDRSTEAFF. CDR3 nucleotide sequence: TGTGCCAGCAGTTCCCCCCCTGACGGCGGGGACCGTTCCACTGAAGCTTTCTTT.

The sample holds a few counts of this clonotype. Here the CDR3 reads CASSQDPLGVAGDPKNIQYF. The CDR3 DNA sequence: TGTGCCAGCAGCCAAGATCCTCTGGGAGTAGCGGGGGATCCCAAAAACATTCAGTACTTC. The V gene is TRBV14, the J gene TRBJ2-4; 9 positions agree with TRBD2. The CDR3 loop spans 20 amino acids. From germline, CDR1 is SGHDN and CDR2 FVKESK. V gave up 0 bases and J gave up 2 bases; unmatched junction bases: 14.

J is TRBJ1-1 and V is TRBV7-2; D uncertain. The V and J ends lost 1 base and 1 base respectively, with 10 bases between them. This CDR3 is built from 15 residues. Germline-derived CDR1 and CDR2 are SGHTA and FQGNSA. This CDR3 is CASSLVVGSNTEAFF. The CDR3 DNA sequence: TGTGCCAGCAGCTTAGTTGTAGGGTCGAACACTGAAGCTTTCTTT.

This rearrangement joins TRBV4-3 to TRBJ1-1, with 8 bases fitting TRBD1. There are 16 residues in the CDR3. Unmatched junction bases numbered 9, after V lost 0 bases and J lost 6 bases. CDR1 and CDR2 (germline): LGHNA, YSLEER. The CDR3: CASSQDVTGGIAEAFF. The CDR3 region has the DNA TGCGCCAGCAGCCAAGATGTTACAGGGGGGATCGCTGAAGCTTTCTTT.

The CDR3 region has the DNA TGCGCCAGCAGCCATCCTGGTGGGCCTACCACTCGCTCTTCTACTGGAAACACCATATATTTT. Amino acid sequence: CASSHPGGPTTRSSTGNTIYF. This chain uses TRBV4-1 with TRBJ1-3; D call uncertain. Germline CDR1 MGHRA, CDR2 YSYEKL. This CDR3 is 21 amino acids long. Trimming removed 3 bases at V and 2 bases at J, with 29 bases between.

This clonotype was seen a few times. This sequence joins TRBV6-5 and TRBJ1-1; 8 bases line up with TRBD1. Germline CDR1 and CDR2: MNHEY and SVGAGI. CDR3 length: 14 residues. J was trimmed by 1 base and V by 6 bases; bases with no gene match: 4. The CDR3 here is CASRETGANTEAFF. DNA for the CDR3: TGTGCCAGCAGGGAGACAGGGGCGAACACTGAAGCTTTCTTT.

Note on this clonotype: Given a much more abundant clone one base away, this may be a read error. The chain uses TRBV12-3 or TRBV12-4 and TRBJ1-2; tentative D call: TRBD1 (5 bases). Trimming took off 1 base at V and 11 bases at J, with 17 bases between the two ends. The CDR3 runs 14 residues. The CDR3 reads CASSLGGSISGYTF. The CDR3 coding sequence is TGTGCCAGCAGTTTAGGGGGGAGCATCTCTGGTTACACCTTC.

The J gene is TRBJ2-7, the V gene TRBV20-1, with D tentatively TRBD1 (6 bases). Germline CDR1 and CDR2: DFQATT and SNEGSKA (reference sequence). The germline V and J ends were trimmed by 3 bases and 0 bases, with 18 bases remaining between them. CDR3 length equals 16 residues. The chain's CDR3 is CSASFPGHLPSYEQYF. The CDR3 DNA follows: TGCAGTGCTAGCTTCCCGGGACACCTACCCTCCTACGAGCAGTACTTC.

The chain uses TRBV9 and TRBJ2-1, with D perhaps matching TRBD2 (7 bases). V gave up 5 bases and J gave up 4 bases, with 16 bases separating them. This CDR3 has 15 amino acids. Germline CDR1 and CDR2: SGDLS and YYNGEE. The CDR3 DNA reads TGTGCCAGCAGTGGTGGGGGGGGGCAGTACAATGAGCAGTTCTTC. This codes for CASSGGGGQYNEQFF.

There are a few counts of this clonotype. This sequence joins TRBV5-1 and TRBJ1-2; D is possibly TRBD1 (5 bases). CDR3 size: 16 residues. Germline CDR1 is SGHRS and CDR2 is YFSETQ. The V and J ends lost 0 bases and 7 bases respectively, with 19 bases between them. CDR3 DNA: TGCGCCAGCAGCTTGGTCAGGGATAAGAAGTCGGGTGGCTACACCTTC. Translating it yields CASSLVRDKKSGGYTF. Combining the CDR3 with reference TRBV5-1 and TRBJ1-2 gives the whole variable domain KAGVTQTPRYLIKTRGQQVTLSCSPISGHRSVSWYQQTPGQGLQFLFEYFSETQRNKGNFPGRFSGRQFSNSRSEMNVSTLELGDSALYLCASSLVRDKKSGGYTFGSGTRLTVV.

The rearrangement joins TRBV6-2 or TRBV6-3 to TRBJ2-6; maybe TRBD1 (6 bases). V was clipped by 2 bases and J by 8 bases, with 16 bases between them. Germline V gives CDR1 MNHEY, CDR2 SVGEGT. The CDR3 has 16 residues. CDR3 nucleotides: TGTGCCAGCAGTTACACCGGTTCGACAGGTCCCAACGTCCTGACTTTC. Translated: CASSYTGSTGPNVLTF.

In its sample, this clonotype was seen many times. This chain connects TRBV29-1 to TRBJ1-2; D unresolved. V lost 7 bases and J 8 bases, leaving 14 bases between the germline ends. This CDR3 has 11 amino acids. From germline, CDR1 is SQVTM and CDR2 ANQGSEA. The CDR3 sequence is CSGRIKEGYTF. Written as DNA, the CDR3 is TGCAGCGGCCGGATCAAAGAAGGCTACACCTTC.

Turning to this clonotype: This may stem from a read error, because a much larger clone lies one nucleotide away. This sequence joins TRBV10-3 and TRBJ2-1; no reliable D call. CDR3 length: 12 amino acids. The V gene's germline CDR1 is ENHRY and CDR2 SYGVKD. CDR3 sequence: CANGDNYNEQSF. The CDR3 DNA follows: TGTGCCAACGGAGACAACTACAATGAGCAGTCCTTC.

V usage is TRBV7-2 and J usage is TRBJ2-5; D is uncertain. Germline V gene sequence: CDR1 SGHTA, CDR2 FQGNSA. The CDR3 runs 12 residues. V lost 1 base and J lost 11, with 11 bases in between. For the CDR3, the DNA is TGTGCCAGCAGCTTAGGAGGCAATAGGCAGTACTTC. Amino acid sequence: CASSLGGNRQYF.

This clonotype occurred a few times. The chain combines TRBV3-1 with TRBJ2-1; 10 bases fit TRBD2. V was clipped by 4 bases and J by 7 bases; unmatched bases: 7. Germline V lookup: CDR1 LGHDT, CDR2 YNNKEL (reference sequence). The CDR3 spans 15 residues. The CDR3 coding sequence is TGTGCCAGCAGCCTGGCTAGCGGGGGAATTAATGAGCAGTTCTTC. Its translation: CASSLASGGINEQFF.

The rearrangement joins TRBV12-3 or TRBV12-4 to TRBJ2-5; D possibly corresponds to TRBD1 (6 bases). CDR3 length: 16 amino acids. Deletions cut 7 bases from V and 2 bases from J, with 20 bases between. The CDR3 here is CASTHIPGQSQETQYF. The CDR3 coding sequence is TGTGCCAGCACCCACATACCCGGACAGAGTCAAGAGACCCAGTACTTC.

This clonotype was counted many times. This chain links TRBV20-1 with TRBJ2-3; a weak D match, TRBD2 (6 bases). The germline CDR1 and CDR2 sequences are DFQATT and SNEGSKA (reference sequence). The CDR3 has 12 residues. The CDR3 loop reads CSAPGTTDTQYF. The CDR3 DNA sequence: TGCAGCGCCCCCGGGACTACAGATACGCAGTATTTT.